The TCR beta chain under discussion was sequenced for a study of blood T cell repertoires in COVID-19. At the level of the study: Spain, Italy and the United States supplied samples that represented acute and convalescent COVID-19. T cells, B-cell-depleted T cells, or PBMCs provided the cDNA or gDNA that served as material.

Produced via immunoSEQ multiplex PCR; TCRdb's table is partial and in-frame only. The table has approximately 130,000 clones, 84% seen once. Unmatched junction bases numbered 15, after V lost 1 base and J lost 11 bases. Germline V gives CDR1 SGHTA, CDR2 FQGNSA. The CDR3 is made up of 17 amino acids. Sequences were obtained from peripheral blood. The chain has TRBV7-2 and TRBJ2-1; TRBD2 agrees at 9 bases. This receptor was taken from a human donor in a cohort sampled during active COVID-19. The CDR3: CASSLVGASGEFRKQFF. The CDR3, as DNA: TGTGCCAGCAGCTTAGTTGGAGCTAGCGGGGAATTTCGCAAGCAGTTCTTC.